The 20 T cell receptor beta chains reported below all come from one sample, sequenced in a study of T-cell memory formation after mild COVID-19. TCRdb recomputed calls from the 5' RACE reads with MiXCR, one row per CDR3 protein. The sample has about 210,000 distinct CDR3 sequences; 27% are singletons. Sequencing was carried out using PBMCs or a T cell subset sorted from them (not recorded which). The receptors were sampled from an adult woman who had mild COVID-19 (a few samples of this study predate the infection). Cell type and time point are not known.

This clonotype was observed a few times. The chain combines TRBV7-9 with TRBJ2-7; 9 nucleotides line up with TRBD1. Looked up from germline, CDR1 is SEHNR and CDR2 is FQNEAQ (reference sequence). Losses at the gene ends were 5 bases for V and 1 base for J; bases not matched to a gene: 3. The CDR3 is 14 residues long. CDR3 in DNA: TGTGCCAGCAGCACAGACAGGGGGTCCTACGAGCAGTACTTC. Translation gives CASSTDRGSYEQYF. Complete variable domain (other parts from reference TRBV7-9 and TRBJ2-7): DTGVSQNPRHKITKRGQNVTFRCDPISEHNRLYWYRQTLGQGPEFLTYFQNEAQLEKSRLLSDRFSAERPKGSFSTLEIQRTEQGDSAMYLCASSTDRGSYEQYFGPGTRLTVT.

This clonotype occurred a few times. The chain's CDR3 is CASSSQRVPYGYTF. CDR3 in DNA: TGTGCCAGCAGCTCCCAGCGGGTTCCCTATGGCTACACCTTC. The genes are TRBV7-9 and TRBJ1-2; D is unresolved. This CDR3 spans 14 amino acids. Trimming shortened V by 4 bases and J by 4 bases, and 13 bases separated the two germline ends. The germline V gene has CDR1 SEHNR and CDR2 FQNEAQ (reference sequence).

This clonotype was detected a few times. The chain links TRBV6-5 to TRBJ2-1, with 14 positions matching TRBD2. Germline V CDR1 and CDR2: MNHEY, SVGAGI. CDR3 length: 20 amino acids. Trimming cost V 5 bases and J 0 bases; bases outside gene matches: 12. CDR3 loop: CASSRRTSGGLFSSYNEQFF. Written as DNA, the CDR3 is TGTGCCAGCAGTCGCCGGACTAGCGGGGGGCTCTTCAGCTCCTACAATGAGCAGTTCTTC.

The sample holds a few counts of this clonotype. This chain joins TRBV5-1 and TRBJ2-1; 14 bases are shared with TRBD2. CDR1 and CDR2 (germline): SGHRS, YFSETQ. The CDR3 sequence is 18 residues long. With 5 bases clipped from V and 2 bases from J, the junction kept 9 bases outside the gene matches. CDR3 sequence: CASRLTSGRAQPYNEQFF. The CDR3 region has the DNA TGCGCCAGCAGGCTGACTAGCGGGAGGGCCCAGCCCTACAATGAGCAGTTCTTC.

The CDR3 region is CASSLGREAYQETQYF. CDR3 nucleotide sequence: TGTGCCAGCAGCTTAGGCCGGGAGGCGTACCAAGAGACCCAGTACTTC. J is TRBJ2-5 and V is TRBV5-4, with 7 bases identical to TRBD2. Germline V gene lookup returns CDR1 SGHNT and CDR2 YYREEE (reference sequence). V trimming: 2 bases; J trimming: 0 bases; junction bases outside the gene matches: 7. This CDR3 has 16 amino acids.

The CDR3 DNA follows: TGCAGCGTCGGAGGCGGCCGCACAGATACGCAGTATTTT. Translated, it gives CSVGGGRTDTQYF. The chain joins TRBV29-1 to TRBJ2-3, with TRBD2 as a possible D gene (5 bases). V was clipped by 6 bases and J by 1 base, with 11 bases between them. This CDR3 is built from 13 residues. The V gene's germline CDR1 is SQVTM and CDR2 ANQGSEA.

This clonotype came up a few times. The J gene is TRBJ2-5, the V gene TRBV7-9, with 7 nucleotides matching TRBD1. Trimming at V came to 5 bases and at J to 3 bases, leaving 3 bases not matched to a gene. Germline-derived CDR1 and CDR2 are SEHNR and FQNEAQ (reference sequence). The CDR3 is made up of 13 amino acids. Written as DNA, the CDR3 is TGTGCCAGCAGCAGGGGGCTCAAAGAGACCCAGTACTTC. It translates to CASSRGLKETQYF. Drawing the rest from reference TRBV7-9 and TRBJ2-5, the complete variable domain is DTGVSQNPRHKITKRGQNVTFRCDPISEHNRLYWYRQTLGQGPEFLTYFQNEAQLEKSRLLSDRFSAERPKGSFSTLEIQRTEQGDSAMYLCASSRGLKETQYFGPGTRLLVL.

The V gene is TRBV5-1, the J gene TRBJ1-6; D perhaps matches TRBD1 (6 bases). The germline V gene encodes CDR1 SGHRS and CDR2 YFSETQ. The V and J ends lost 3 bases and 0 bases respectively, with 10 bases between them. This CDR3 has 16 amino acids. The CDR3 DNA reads TGCGCCAGCAGCTCGGGACACAACTCCTATAATTCACCCCTCCACTTT. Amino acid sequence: CASSSGHNSYNSPLHF.

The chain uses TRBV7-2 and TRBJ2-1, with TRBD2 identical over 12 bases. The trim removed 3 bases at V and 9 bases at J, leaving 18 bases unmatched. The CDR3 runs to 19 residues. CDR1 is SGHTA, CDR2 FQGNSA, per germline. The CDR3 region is CASSFETSGRWKGTGEQFF. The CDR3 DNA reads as TGTGCCAGCAGCTTTGAGACTAGCGGGAGATGGAAAGGAACTGGTGAGCAGTTCTTC.

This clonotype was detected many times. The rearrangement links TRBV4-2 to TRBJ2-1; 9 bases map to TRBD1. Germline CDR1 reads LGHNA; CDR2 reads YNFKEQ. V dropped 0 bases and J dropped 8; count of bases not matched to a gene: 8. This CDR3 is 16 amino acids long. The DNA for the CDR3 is TGTGCCAGCAGCCAAGATTTGGGACAGGGTTCCGATGAGCAGTTCTTC. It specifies CASSQDLGQGSDEQFF.

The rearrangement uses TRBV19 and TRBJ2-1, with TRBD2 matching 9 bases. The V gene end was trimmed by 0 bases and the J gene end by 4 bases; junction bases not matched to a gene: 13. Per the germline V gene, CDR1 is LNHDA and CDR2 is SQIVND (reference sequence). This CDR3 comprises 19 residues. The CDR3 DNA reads TGTGCCAGTAGTATAGACGGTAGTTGGGCGGGAGGGGAATACAATGAGCAGTTCTTC. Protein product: CASSIDGSWAGGEYNEQFF.

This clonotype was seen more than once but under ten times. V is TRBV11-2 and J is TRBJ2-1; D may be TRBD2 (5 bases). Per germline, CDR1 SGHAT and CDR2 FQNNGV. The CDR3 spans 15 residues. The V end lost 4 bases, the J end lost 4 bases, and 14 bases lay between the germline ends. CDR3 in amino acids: CASSSGRRAYNEQFF. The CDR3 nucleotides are TGTGCCAGCAGCTCCGGCCGGCGGGCGTACAATGAGCAGTTCTTC.

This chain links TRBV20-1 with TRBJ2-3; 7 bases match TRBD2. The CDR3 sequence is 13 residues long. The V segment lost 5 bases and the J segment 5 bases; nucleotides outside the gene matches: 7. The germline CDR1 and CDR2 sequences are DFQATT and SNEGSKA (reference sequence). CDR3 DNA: TGCAGTGCTGATAAGCGGGAAGGAGATACGCAGTATTTT. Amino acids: CSADKREGDTQYF.

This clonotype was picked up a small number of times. CDR3 sequence: CATSDHRQGIKTQYF. The CDR3 DNA reads TGTGCCACCAGTGACCACCGACAGGGGATAAAGACCCAGTACTTC. The rearrangement joins TRBV24-1 to TRBJ2-5, with TRBD1 matching over 8 bases. V trimming: 4 bases; J trimming: 6 bases; junction bases outside the gene matches: 9. Looked up from germline, CDR1 is KGHDR and CDR2 is SFDVKD. This CDR3 region has 15 residues.

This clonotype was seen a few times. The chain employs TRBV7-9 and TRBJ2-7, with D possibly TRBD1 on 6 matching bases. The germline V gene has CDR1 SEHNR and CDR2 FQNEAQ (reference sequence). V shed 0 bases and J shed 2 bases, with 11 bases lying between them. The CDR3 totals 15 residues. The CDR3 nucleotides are TGTGCCAGCAGCTTAGCGTTCAGGGGCGCCTACGAGCAGTACTTC. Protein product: CASSLAFRGAYEQYF.

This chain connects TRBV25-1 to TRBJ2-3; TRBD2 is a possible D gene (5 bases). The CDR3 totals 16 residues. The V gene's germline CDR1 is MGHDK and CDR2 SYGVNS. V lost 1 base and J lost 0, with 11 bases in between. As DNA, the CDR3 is TGTGCCAGCAGTGAATTATCGGGATCTAGCACAGATACGCAGTATTTT. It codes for CASSELSGSSTDTQYF.

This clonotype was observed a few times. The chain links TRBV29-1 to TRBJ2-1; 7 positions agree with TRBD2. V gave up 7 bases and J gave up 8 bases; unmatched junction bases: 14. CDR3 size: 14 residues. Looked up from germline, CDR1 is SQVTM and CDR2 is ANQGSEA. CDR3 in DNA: TGCAGCGGACATAGAGGCGGGAGCTTCGATGAGCAGTTCTTC. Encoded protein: CSGHRGGSFDEQFF.

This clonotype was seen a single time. The CDR3 DNA sequence: TGTGCCAGCAGCTTTAATGCGGGTAATGAGCAGTTCTTC. Protein sequence: CASSFNAGNEQFF. V and J are TRBV7-2 and TRBJ2-1; tentatively, D is TRBD2 (5 bases). Trimming shortened V by 3 bases and J by 7 bases, and 10 bases separated the two germline ends. This CDR3 has 13 amino acids. Germline CDR1 and CDR2: SGHTA and FQGNSA.

This CDR3 is CASSLVSYEQYF. CDR3 DNA: TGTGCCAGCAGCTTAGTCAGTTACGAGCAGTACTTC. The rearrangement joins TRBV7-9 to TRBJ2-7; unclear D gene. The CDR3 has 12 amino acids. Trimming shortened V by 1 base and J by 4 bases, and 5 bases separated the two germline ends. Germline loops: CDR1 SEHNR, CDR2 FQNEAQ (reference sequence).

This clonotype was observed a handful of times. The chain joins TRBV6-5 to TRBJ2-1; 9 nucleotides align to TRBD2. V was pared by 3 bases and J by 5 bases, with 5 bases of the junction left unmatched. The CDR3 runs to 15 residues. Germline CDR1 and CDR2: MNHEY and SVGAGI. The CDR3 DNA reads TGTGCCAGCAGTTATGGACTAGCGACCAACAATGAGCAGTTCTTC. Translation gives CASSYGLATNNEQFF.